This T cell receptor beta chain was identified during a study of TIL therapy for anti-PD-1-resistant metastatic lung cancer. Time point indicated: pre-treatment sample, taken before nivolumab and TIL therapy. Pleural nodules or supraclavicular lymph nodes made up most of the excised metastases sampled. The immunoSEQ assay was v3. Clones were read by immunoSEQ multiplex PCR, and TCRdb kept only the in-frame ones, dropping some. Seen here are roughly 9,500 clones, over 70% observed once, and the top ten hold over 9.5%. Per the germline V gene, CDR1 is SGHTA and CDR2 is FQGNSA. The CDR3 spans 16 residues. V was clipped by 5 bases and J by 5 bases; unmatched bases: 13.

The rearrangement uses TRBV7-2 and TRBJ2-5; 8 bases are shared with TRBD2. Sample: tumor tissue, taken at baseline. This sequence was found in a person aged 25-80 years with non-small cell lung cancer. The CDR3, as DNA: TGTGCCAGCAGCCAAGGGGCGGGGGGCCGTGTGGAGACCCAGTACTTC. The encoded protein is CASSQGAGGRVETQYF.